This section outlines one T cell receptor beta chain sequence together with its context. This sample is drawn from a study of blood T cell repertoires in COVID-19. Turning to the study itself: The United States, Italy and Spain supplied acute and convalescent COVID-19 samples. T cells, B-cell-depleted T cells, or PBMCs provided the cDNA or gDNA that served as material.

Under the authors' procedure: Reference gene primer amplification in the assay estimated nucleated cell counts. Assay used: immunoSEQ multiplex PCR; TCRdb lists only in-frame clones, some missing. That table is the source of V, J and clone size, and D and trimming were worked out from the DNA. The data show 110,000 to 150,000 clones, more than 75% seen once. The CDR3 is 16 amino acids. Per the germline V gene, CDR1 is MDHEN and CDR2 is SYDVKM. V lost 3 bases and J 0 bases, leaving 15 bases between the germline ends. The sequence derives from a man between 60 and 70 years old with acute or convalescent COVID-19. The sequenced material came from peripheral blood. V gene TRBV28 combines with J gene TRBJ2-7; D is unclear. The DNA of the CDR3 is TGTGCCAGCAGTTTTAGCCTTTTGGTTAGCTCCTACGAGCAGTACTTC. Translated: CASSFSLLVSSYEQYF.